This T cell receptor beta chain was sequenced for a study of cytomegalovirus exposure and HLA in healthy donors. It was with 60 Vbeta and 13 Jbeta primers that the PCR ran. Sequenced by immunoSEQ multiplex PCR; TCRdb stores in-frame clones only, minus some. The sample has fewer than 350,000 clones; 70% to 90% are singletons. This clone was observed a few times. Its antigen is currently unknown. Study-level results: V- and J-gene trimming in TCR beta was tied to a missense DCLRE1C variant by an analysis performed later. There were a few CMV-associated chains whose specificity for CMV antigens was confirmed in vitro. Evidence from a later analysis indicated that most CMV-associated TCR beta chains looked HLA-restricted. Accurate predictions that matched the HLA-A and HLA-B alleles of most subjects were reportedly made from TCR beta sequences.

The source material was PBMCs. This clonotype originated in a woman younger than 35 in good health and CMV-seronegative.

The CDR3 DNA reads as TGCGCCAGCAGCTTGGGGCTCGGGTATACAACTAATGAAAAACTGTTTTTT. It translates to CASSLGLGYTTNEKLFF. The rearrangement joins TRBV5-1 to TRBJ1-4; D uncertain. The CDR3 runs to 17 residues. Trimming took 0 bases from V and 0 from J, leaving 12 bases between them. CDR1 SGHRS and CDR2 YFSETQ come from the germline V gene.